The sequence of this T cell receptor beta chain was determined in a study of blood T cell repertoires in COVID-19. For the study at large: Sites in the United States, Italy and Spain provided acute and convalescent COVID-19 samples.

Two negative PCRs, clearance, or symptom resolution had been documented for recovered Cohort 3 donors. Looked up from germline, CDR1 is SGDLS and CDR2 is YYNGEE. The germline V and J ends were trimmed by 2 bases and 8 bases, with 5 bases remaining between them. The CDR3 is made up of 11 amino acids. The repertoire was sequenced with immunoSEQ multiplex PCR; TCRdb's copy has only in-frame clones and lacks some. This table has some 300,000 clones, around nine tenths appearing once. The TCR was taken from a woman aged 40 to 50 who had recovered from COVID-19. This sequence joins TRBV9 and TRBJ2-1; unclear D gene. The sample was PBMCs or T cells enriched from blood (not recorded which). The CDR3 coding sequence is TGTGCCAGCAGCGTTGCGTATGAGCAGTTCTTC. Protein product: CASSVAYEQFF.